What follows is one TCR beta chain and its context. Its antigen is currently unknown. This may come from a read error, since a much larger clone is one base off. This sample is drawn from a study of regulatory T cells in long-lasting Graves disease. For TCR beta, libraries came from iRepertoire HTBI primers and Arm-PCR of CDR3 regions. TCRdb reprocessed the multiplex PCR reads via MiXCR and lists one record per CDR3 protein. The table has roughly 360,000 distinct CDR3 sequences, approximately 23% seen once. Overall study results and limits: Preferential use of TRBV28, TRBJ1-2 and TRBJ2-5 was seen in persistent disease. More public clonotypes were shared by persistent patients (under 3,000) than by new patients (about 970).

CDR1 and CDR2 (germline): SGHVS, FQNEAQ. CDR3 length: 14 amino acids. Between the trimmed V and J ends, which lost 1 base and 7 bases, there was a span of 10 bases. Time point given: persistent/refractory GD, antithyroid drugs over 5 years with positive TRAb. Extracted PBMC RNA gave rise to the TCR library. The material was peripheral blood mononuclear cells (PBMCs), obtained when the disease was refractory, from a patient treated with antithyroid drugs. The receptor was derived from a woman aged 40 to 50 with Graves disease. The chain couples TRBV7-8 to TRBJ2-2; D possibly matches TRBD1 or TRBD2 (5 bases each). CDR3 protein: CASSLVVGVGELFF. In DNA form, the CDR3 reads TGTGCCAGCAGCTTAGTTGTGGGGGTCGGGGAGCTGTTTTTT. Looking up the rest from reference TRBV7-8 and TRBJ2-2 gives the full variable domain: GAGVSQSPRYKVAKRGQDVALRCDPISGHVSLFWYQQALGQGPEFLTYFQNEAQLDKSGLPSDRFFAERPEGSVSTLKIQRTQQEDSAVYLCASSLVVGVGELFFGEGSRLTVL.